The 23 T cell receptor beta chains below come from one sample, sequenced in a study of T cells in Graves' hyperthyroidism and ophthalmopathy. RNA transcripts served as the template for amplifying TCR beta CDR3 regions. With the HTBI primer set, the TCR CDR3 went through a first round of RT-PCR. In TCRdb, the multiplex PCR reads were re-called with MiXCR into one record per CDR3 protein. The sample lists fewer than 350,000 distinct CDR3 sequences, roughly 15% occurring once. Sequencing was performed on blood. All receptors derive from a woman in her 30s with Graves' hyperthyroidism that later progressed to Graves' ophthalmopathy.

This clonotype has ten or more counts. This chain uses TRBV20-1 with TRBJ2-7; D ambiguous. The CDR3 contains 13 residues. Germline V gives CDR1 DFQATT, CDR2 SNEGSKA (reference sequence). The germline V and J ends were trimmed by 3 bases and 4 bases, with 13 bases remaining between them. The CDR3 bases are TGCAGTGCTAGCAATTTTGACGTGTACGAGCAGTACTTC. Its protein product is CSASNFDVYEQYF.

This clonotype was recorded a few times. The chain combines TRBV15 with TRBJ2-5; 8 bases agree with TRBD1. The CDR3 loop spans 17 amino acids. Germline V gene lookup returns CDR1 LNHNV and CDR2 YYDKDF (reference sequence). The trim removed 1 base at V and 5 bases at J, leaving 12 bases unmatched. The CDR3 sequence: CATSRAQDLTGDETQYF. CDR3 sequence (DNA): TGTGCCACCAGCAGAGCTCAAGACTTGACAGGGGACGAGACCCAGTACTTC. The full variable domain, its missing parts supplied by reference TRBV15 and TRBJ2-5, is DAMVIQNPRYQVTQFGKPVTLSCSQTLNHNVMYWYQQKSSQAPKLLFHYYDKDFNNEADTPDNFQSRRPNTSFCFLDIRSPGLGDTAMYLCATSRAQDLTGDETQYFGPGTRLLVL.

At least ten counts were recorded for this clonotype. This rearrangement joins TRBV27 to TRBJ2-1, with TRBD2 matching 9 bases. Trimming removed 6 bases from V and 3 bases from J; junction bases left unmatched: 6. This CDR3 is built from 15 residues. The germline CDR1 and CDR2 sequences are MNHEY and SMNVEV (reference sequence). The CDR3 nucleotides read TGTGCCAGCAGCTTTTCTAGCGGGATCTACAATGAGCAGTTCTTC. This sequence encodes CASSFSSGIYNEQFF.

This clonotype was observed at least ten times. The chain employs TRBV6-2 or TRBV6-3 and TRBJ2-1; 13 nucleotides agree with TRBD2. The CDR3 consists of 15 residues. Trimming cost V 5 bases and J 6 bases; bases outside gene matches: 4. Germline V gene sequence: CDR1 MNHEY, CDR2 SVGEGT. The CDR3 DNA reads TGTGCCAGCAGTCCACTAGCGGGAGGGCCCAATGAGCAGTTCTTC. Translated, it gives CASSPLAGGPNEQFF.

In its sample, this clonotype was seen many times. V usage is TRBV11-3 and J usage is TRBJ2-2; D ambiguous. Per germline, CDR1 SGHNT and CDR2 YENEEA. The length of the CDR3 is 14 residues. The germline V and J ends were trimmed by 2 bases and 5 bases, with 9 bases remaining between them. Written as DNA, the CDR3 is TGTGCCAGCAGCTTAAAGGGTTTTACCGGGGAGCTGTTTTTT. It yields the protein CASSLKGFTGELFF. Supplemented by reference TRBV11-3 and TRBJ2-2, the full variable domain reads EAGVVQSPRYKIIEKKQPVAFWCNPISGHNTLYWYLQNLGQGPELLIRYENEEAVDDSQLPKDRFSAERLKGVDSTLKIQPAELGDSAVYLCASSLKGFTGELFFGEGSRLTVL.

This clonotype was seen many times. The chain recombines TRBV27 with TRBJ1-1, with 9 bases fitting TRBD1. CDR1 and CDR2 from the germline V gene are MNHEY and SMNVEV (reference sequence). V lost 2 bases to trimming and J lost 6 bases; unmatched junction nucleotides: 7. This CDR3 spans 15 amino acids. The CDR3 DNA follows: TGTGCCAGCAGTTTACTGGGACAGGGTACACCTGAAGCTTTCTTT. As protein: CASSLLGQGTPEAFF.

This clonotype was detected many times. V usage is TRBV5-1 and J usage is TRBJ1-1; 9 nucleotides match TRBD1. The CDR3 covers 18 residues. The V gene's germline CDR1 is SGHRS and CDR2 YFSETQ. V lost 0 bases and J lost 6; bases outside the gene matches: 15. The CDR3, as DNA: TGCGCCAGCAGCTTGGCCCTCGGAATGGACAGGGGCTGGCCTGAAGCTTTCTTT. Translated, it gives CASSLALGMDRGWPEAFF.

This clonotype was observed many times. The CDR3 DNA is TGTGCCAGCAGCTTACTTGGCGAGACCACAGATACGCAGTATTTT. Its translation is CASSLLGETTDTQYF. The chain employs TRBV7-9 and TRBJ2-3; D gene ambiguous. CDR1 is SEHNR, CDR2 FQNEAQ, per germline (reference sequence). The CDR3 loop spans 15 amino acids. The V end was cut by 2 bases, the J end by 2 bases, with 11 bases between.

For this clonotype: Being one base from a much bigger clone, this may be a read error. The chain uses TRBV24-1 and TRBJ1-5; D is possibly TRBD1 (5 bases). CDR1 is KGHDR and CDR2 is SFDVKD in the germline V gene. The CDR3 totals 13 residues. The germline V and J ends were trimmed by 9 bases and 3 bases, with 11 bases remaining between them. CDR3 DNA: TGTGCCACCCGGGGGGGGAACAATCAGCCCCAGCATTTT. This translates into CATRGGNNQPQHF.

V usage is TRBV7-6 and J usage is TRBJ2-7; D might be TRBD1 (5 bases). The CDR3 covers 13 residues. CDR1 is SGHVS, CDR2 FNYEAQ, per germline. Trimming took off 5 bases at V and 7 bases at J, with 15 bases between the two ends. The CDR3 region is CASSLMVGVEQYF. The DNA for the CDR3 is TGTGCCAGCAGCCTCATGGTAGGGGTTGAGCAGTACTTC.

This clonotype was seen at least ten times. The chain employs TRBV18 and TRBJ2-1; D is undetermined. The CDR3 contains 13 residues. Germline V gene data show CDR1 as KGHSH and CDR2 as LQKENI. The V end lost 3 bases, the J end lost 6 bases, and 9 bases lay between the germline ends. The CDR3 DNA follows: TGTGCCAGCTCACCCTCCCTAGGCAATGAGCAGTTCTTC. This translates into CASSPSLGNEQFF.

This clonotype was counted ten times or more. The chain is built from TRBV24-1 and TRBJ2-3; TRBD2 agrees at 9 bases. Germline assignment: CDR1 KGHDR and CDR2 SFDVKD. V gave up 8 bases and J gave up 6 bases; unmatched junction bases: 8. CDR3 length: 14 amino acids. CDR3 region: CATNEGGRADTQYF. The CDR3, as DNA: TGTGCCACCAACGAGGGCGGGAGGGCCGATACGCAGTATTTT.

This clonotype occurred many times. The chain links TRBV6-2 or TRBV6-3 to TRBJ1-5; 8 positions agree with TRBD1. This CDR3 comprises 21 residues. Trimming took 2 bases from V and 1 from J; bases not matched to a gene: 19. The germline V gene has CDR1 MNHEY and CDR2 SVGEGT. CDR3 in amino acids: CASSYLARTGKGVNSNQPQHF. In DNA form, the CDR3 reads TGTGCCAGCAGTTACCTCGCTCGGACAGGGAAGGGCGTGAACAGCAATCAGCCCCAGCATTTT.

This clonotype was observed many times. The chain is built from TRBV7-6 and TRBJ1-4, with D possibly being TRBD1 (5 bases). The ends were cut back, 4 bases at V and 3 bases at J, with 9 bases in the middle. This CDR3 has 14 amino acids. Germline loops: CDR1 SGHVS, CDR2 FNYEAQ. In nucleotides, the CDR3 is TGTGCCAGCAGCTCCGGGACGGCTAATGAAAAACTGTTTTTT. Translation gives CASSSGTANEKLFF.

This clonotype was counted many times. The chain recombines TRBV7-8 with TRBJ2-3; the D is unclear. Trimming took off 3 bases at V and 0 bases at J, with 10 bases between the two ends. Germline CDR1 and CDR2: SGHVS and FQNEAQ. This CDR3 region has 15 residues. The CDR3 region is CASSFRTHSTDTQYF. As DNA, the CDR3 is TGTGCCAGCAGCTTCAGGACCCATAGCACAGATACGCAGTATTTT.

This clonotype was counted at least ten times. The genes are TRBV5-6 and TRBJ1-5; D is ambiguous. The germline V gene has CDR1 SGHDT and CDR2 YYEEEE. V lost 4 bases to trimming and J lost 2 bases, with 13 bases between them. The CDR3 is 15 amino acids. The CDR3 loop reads CASSRTGVGNQPQHF. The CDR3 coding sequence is TGTGCCAGCAGCCGGACCGGGGTGGGCAATCAGCCCCAGCATTTT.

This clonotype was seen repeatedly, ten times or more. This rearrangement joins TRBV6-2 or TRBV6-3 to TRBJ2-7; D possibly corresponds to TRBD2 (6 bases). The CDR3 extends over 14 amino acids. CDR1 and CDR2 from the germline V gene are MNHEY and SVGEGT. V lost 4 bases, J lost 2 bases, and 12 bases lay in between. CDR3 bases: TGTGCCAGCAGTTCGGGACTCGACGCCTACGAGCAGTACTTC. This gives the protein CASSSGLDAYEQYF.

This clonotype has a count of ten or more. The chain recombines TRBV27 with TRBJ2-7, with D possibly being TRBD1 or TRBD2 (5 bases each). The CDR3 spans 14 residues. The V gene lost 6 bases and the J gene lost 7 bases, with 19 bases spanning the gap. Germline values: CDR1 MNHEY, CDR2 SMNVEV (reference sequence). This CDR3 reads CASSPYGGDEEQYF. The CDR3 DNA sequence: TGTGCCAGCAGCCCCTATGGGGGAGATGAAGAGCAGTACTTC.

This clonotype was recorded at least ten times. The CDR3 DNA follows: TGTGCCACCAGTGACCCTGACAGGGTGCTCTACAATGAGCAGTTCTTC. It encodes CATSDPDRVLYNEQFF. The chain has TRBV24-1 and TRBJ2-1, with 7 bases fitting TRBD1. Germline V gene lookup returns CDR1 KGHDR and CDR2 SFDVKD. The CDR3 runs to 16 residues. Trimming took 4 bases from V and 3 from J; bases not matched to a gene: 8.

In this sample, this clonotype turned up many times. CDR3 nucleotides: TGTGCCAGCAGCTTAGATCTTTCTGATGAAAAACTGTTTTTT. It is translated as CASSLDLSDEKLFF. V is TRBV11-2 and J is TRBJ1-4; D remains ambiguous. Trimming shortened V by 0 bases and J by 6 bases, and 8 bases separated the two germline ends. The germline V gene encodes CDR1 SGHAT and CDR2 FQNNGV. This CDR3 is 14 amino acids long.

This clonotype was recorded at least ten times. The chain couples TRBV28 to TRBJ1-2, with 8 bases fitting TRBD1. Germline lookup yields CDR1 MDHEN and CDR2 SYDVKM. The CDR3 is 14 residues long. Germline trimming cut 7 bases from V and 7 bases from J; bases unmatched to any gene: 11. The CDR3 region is CASIYADRAGGYTF. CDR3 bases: TGTGCCAGCATTTATGCGGACAGGGCCGGTGGCTACACCTTC.

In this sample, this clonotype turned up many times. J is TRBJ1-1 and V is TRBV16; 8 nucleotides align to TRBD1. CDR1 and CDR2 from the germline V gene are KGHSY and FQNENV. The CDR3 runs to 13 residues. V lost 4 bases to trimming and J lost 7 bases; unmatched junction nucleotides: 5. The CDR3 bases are TGTGCCAGCAGCCCGGGGACAGGACTTGAAGCTTTCTTT. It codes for CASSPGTGLEAFF.

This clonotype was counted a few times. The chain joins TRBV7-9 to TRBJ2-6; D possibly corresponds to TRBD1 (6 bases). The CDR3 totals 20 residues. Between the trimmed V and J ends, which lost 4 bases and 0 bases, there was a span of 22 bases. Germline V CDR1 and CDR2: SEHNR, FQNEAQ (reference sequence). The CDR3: CASSSGQLGGSLSGANVLTF. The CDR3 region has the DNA TGTGCCAGCAGCTCCGGACAGTTGGGTGGTTCTCTCTCTGGGGCCAACGTCCTGACTTTC. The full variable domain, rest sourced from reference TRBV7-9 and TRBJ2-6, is DTGVSQNPRHKITKRGQNVTFRCDPISEHNRLYWYRQTLGQGPEFLTYFQNEAQLEKSRLLSDRFSAERPKGSFSTLEIQRTEQGDSAMYLCASSSGQLGGSLSGANVLTFGAGSRLTVL.